These T cell receptor beta chains were read from a single sample in a study of cytomegalovirus exposure and HLA in healthy donors. Here immunoSEQ multiplex PCR was the method, and the copy in TCRdb shows in-frame clones only, minus some. The sample includes about 140,000 clones, 65% to 85% of them seen just once. Input material: PBMCs. The receptors come from a man aged 18 to 29 in good health and CMV-seronegative. Both conserved end residues are part of each CDR3. Fields, in order: V gene, clone size, D gene, J gene, CDR3 length, CDR3 protein, CDR3 DNA. D genes are given only for firm matches. Only part of the rows carry a size: once, few, many, or a class if the clone is expanded.

TRBV9,-,TRBD1,TRBJ1-2,12,CASSLRQGGYTF,TGTGCCAGCAGCTTACGACAGGGTGGCTACACCTTC
TRBV7-9,-,-,TRBJ2-2,15,CASSYLQGNTGELFF,TGTGCCAGCAGCTACTTACAGGGAAACACCGGGGAGCTGTTTTTT
TRBV27,-,TRBD1,TRBJ1-3,15,CASSSITGAGNTIYF,TGTGCCAGCAGTTCAATAACAGGGGCTGGAAACACCATATATTTT
TRBV6-5,-,TRBD1,TRBJ1-1,14,CASSYSAGGTEAFF,TGTGCCAGCAGTTACTCCGCAGGGGGAACTGAAGCTTTCTTT
TRBV7-2,-,TRBD1,TRBJ1-2,19,CASSFIEAIGQERGYGYTF,TGTGCCAGCAGCTTTATTGAGGCAATAGGACAGGAGAGGGGCTATGGCTACACCTTC
TRBV19,-,-,TRBJ1-5,15,CASSIIRFSNQPQHF,TGTGCCAGTAGTATCATCAGGTTTAGCAATCAGCCCCAGCATTTT
TRBV29-1,-,-,TRBJ1-1,13,CSVENEGNTEAFF,TGCAGCGTTGAGAATGAGGGGAACACTGAAGCTTTCTTT
TRBV6-5,-,TRBD1,TRBJ1-1,14,CASSYAQGSAEAFF,TGTGCCAGCAGTTACGCACAGGGGAGCGCTGAAGCTTTCTTT
TRBV9,-,-,TRBJ1-1,14,CASSAGPRGTEAFF,TGTGCCAGCAGCGCCGGACCGCGGGGCACTGAAGCTTTCTTT
TRBV6-1,once,TRBD1,TRBJ2-7,13,CATGYRGRIEQYF,TGTGCCACCGGTTACAGGGGACGGATCGAGCAGTACTTC
TRBV4-2,few,-,TRBJ2-7,15,CASSHGLGGGYEQYF,TGTGCCAGCAGCCACGGACTAGGGGGGGGGTACGAGCAGTACTTC
TRBV11-2,-,-,TRBJ1-1,14,CASSLQGRGTEAFF,TGTGCCAGCAGCCTTCAGGGAAGAGGCACTGAAGCTTTCTTT
TRBV5-4,-,-,TRBJ2-2,13,CASSSREAGELFF,TGTGCCAGCAGCTCCAGGGAGGCCGGGGAGCTGTTTTTT
TRBV7-8,few,TRBD1,TRBJ1-2,15,CASSLGSGGNYGYTF,TGTGCCAGCAGCTTGGGGTCAGGGGGCAACTATGGCTACACCTTC
TRBV11-2,few,-,TRBJ1-2,14,CASSSPRFNYGYTF,TGTGCCAGCAGCTCCCCCAGGTTTAACTATGGCTACACCTTC
TRBV5-5,-,TRBD2,TRBJ2-1,15,CASRRTSGSYNEQFF,TGTGCCAGCAGGAGGACTAGCGGGTCCTACAATGAGCAGTTCTTC
TRBV6-1,few,-,TRBJ1-6,14,CASSEKGGVSPLHF,TGTGCCAGCAGTGAAAAGGGCGGGGTTTCACCCCTCCACTTT
TRBV7-2,-,TRBD2,TRBJ2-3,14,CASSKGLAGDTQYF,TGTGCCAGCAGCAAGGGACTAGCGGGAGATACGCAGTATTTT
TRBV5-1,-,-,TRBJ1-1,15,CASSLSRGVNTEAFF,TGCGCCAGCAGCTTGAGTAGGGGCGTTAACACTGAAGCTTTCTTT
TRBV4-3,-,TRBD2,TRBJ2-1,14,CASSQGWTSGEQFF,TGCGCCAGCAGCCAAGGATGGACTAGCGGTGAGCAGTTCTTC
TRBV7-2,-,TRBD1,TRBJ1-4,15,CASSPQGGGGEKLFF,TGTGCCAGCAGCCCCCAGGGGGGCGGGGGGGAAAAACTGTTTTTT
TRBV7-9,-,TRBD1,TRBJ1-1,12,CSSSAGGAEAFF,TGTTCCAGCAGCGCAGGGGGCGCTGAAGCTTTCTTT
TRBV7-2,once,-,TRBJ1-1,13,CASRPGFRTEAFF,TGTGCCAGCAGGCCAGGGTTTCGCACTGAAGCTTTCTTT
TRBV7-6,-,TRBD1,TRBJ1-1,12,CASSTDRGEAFF,TGTGCCAGCAGCACGGACAGGGGTGAAGCTTTCTTT
TRBV15,-,-,TRBJ1-2,15,CATSSEFGALPSYTF,TGTGCCACCAGCAGTGAATTTGGGGCTTTACCGAGCTACACCTTC
TRBV19,-,-,TRBJ2-3,15,CASSNKGVSTDTQYF,TGTGCCAGTAGTAATAAGGGGGTTAGCACAGATACGCAGTATTTT
TRBV18,-,-,TRBJ1-6,15,CASSSGTGINSPLHF,TGTGCCAGCTCATCAGGTACAGGGATCAATTCACCCCTCCACTTT
TRBV2,-,-,TRBJ2-7,12,CASRKDSDEQYF,TGTGCCAGCAGGAAAGACAGTGACGAGCAGTACTTC
TRBV2,-,TRBD1,TRBJ1-5,16,CASSKRTGRRDQPQHF,TGTGCCAGCAGTAAAAGGACAGGGAGGCGGGATCAGCCCCAGCATTTT
TRBV5-4,-,-,TRBJ1-2,14,CASSLERSRGGYTF,TGTGCCAGCAGCTTGGAACGGAGCAGGGGTGGCTACACCTTC
TRBV27,-,-,TRBJ2-7,14,CASSLSRKGYEQYF,TGTGCCAGCAGTTTATCGAGGAAAGGTTACGAGCAGTACTTC
TRBV5-1,few,-,TRBJ2-6,16,CASSLQGSSGANVLTF,TGCGCCAGCAGCTTGCAGGGGAGCTCTGGGGCCAACGTCCTGACTTTC
TRBV7-9,-,TRBD1,TRBJ1-6,15,CASSESGGSASPLHF,TGTGCCAGCAGCGAATCAGGGGGCTCGGCTTCACCCCTCCACTTT
TRBV4-1,-,-,TRBJ2-3,14,CASSQAQGTDTQYF,TGCGCCAGCAGCCAAGCTCAGGGTACAGATACGCAGTATTTT
TRBV15,-,-,TRBJ1-1,13,CATSSYQVTEAFF,TGTGCCACCAGCTCTTATCAGGTCACTGAAGCTTTCTTT
TRBV9,-,TRBD1,TRBJ2-1,15,CASSVKQGYYNEQFF,TGTGCCAGCAGCGTAAAACAGGGGTACTACAATGAGCAGTTCTTC
TRBV11-2,-,TRBD2,TRBJ2-5,16,CASSLVGGTNKETQYF,TGTGCCAGCAGCTTAGTCGGGGGGACTAACAAAGAGACCCAGTACTTC
TRBV5-1,once,TRBD2,TRBJ2-1,14,CASSLALAGNEQFF,TGCGCCAGCAGCTTGGCCTTAGCGGGGAATGAGCAGTTCTTC